A single sample gave rise to the 14 T cell receptor beta chains below, sequenced in a study of T cell responses to AZD1222 COVID-19 vaccine. Profiled with immunoSEQ multiplex PCR; TCRdb holds only in-frame clones, not every one. This sample has some 180,000 clones, with over 80% found just once. The sample here was peripheral blood, taken on day 0 of AZD1222 vaccination. These TCRs come from an adult in good health.

The chain joins TRBV11-2 to TRBJ2-3, with D maybe TRBD1 (7 bases). Germline CDR1 SGHAT, CDR2 FQNNGV. The CDR3 spans 19 residues. The V end was cut by 5 bases, the J end by 0 bases, with 24 bases between. CDR3 bases: TGTGCCAGCAGCCCTCTCCCTTTGGCAGGGGGACTTAGCACAGATACGCAGTATTTT. Translated: CASSPLPLAGGLSTDTQYF. Filled out from reference TRBV11-2 and TRBJ2-3, the complete variable domain reads EAGVAQSPRYKIIEKRQSVAFWCNPISGHATLYWYQQILGQGPKLLIQFQNNGVVDDSQLPKDRFSAERLKGVDSTLKIQPAKLEDSAVYLCASSPLPLAGGLSTDTQYFGPGTRLTVL.

The chain joins TRBV3-1 (or the pseudogene TRBV3-2) to TRBJ2-7; D gene ambiguous. The CDR3 spans 15 residues. The V end was cut by 0 bases, the J end by 0 bases, with 9 bases between. CDR1 and CDR2 (germline): LGHDT, YNNKEL (reference sequence). In nucleotides, the CDR3 is TGTGCCAGCAGCCAAGATTTAACACCCTCCTACGAGCAGTACTTC. This codes for CASSQDLTPSYEQYF.

J is TRBJ2-1 and V is TRBV7-3; a weak D match, TRBD2 (6 bases). The germline V gene encodes CDR1 SGHTA and CDR2 FQGTGA. The CDR3 consists of 14 residues. Trimming cost V 6 bases and J 1 base, with 10 bases left between them. The CDR3 DNA reads TGTGCCAGCAGTCAAGGACTATCCTACAATGAGCAGTTCTTC. Protein sequence: CASSQGLSYNEQFF.

The genes are TRBV6-6 and TRBJ1-2, with D possibly matching TRBD1 (6 bases). The germline gives CDR1 MNHNY, CDR2 SVGAGI (reference sequence). This CDR3 contains 16 residues. Trimming took off 2 bases at V and 4 bases at J, with 17 bases between the two ends. In nucleotides, the CDR3 is TGTGCCAGCAGTTACCAGAGTAGGGAGGGGGGCTATGGCTACACCTTC. Protein product: CASSYQSREGGYGYTF.

V is TRBV5-6 and J is TRBJ2-3, with D possibly TRBD2 on 6 matching bases. This CDR3 comprises 16 residues. CDR1 SGHDT and CDR2 YYEEEE come from the germline V gene. Trimming cost V 1 base and J 0 bases, with 12 bases left between them. CDR3 sequence (DNA): TGTGCCAGCAGCTTGTTTGCGCGGGGAAGCACAGATACGCAGTATTTT. As protein: CASSLFARGSTDTQYF.

The chain carries TRBV7-2 and TRBJ1-1, with D possibly TRBD1 on 5 matching bases. CDR1 is SGHTA, CDR2 FQGNSA, per germline. The CDR3 has 13 amino acids. Trimming shortened V by 1 base and J by 9 bases, and 12 bases separated the two germline ends. The CDR3 protein is CASSLVGHSQAFF. The CDR3 nucleotides are TGTGCCAGCAGCTTAGTTGGACACTCCCAAGCTTTCTTT.

This chain uses TRBV5-4 with TRBJ1-1, with D perhaps TRBD1 (6 bases). Germline-derived CDR1 and CDR2 are SGHNT and YYREEE (reference sequence). Trimming took 4 bases from V and 1 from J, leaving 8 bases between them. This CDR3 comprises 13 residues. CDR3 nucleotide sequence: TGTGCCAGCAGCATGGGACAGAACACTGAAGCTTTCTTT. It translates to CASSMGQNTEAFF.

This chain links TRBV27 with TRBJ2-7; TRBD2 might be the D (5 bases). CDR1 is MNHEY and CDR2 is SMNVEV in the germline V gene (reference sequence). The CDR3 runs to 15 residues. The V and J ends lost 2 bases and 4 bases respectively, with 15 bases between them. For the CDR3, the DNA is TGTGCCAGCAGTTTACGGCTCGAGGGCCCATACGAGCAGTACTTC. Amino acids: CASSLRLEGPYEQYF.

The genes are TRBV2 and TRBJ1-2, with TRBD1 identical over 7 bases. CDR1 and CDR2 (germline): SNHLY, FYNNEI. The CDR3 length is 17 residues. V trimming: 6 bases; J trimming: 6 bases; junction bases outside the gene matches: 19. CDR3 in DNA: TGTGCCAGCAGAGGGGGCCAGGCGTCGGGGTTTATCAATGGCTACACCTTC. As protein: CASRGGQASGFINGYTF.

V usage is TRBV4-1 and J usage is TRBJ2-1; 10 bases agree with TRBD1. Trimming took 1 base from V and 9 from J; bases not matched to a gene: 9. The CDR3 is 16 amino acids. Germline CDR1 is MGHRA and CDR2 is YSYEKL. CDR3 in amino acids: CASSQVRRGQGSEQFF. In nucleotides, the CDR3 is TGCGCCAGCAGCCAAGTCCGGCGGGGACAGGGGAGTGAGCAGTTCTTC.

This clone was seen once. The DNA for the CDR3 is TGTGCCAGCAGCTTAGTGGACAAGAGCTCAATCTATGGCTACACCTTC. Protein sequence: CASSLVDKSSIYGYTF. The chain is built from TRBV7-9 and TRBJ1-2; D possibly corresponds to TRBD1 (5 bases). The CDR3 runs 16 residues. V was cut by 1 base and J by 4 bases, with 16 bases left in between. Germline V lookup: CDR1 SEHNR, CDR2 FQNEAQ (reference sequence).

The chain joins TRBV19 to TRBJ2-3, with 10 positions matching TRBD2. The CDR3 runs to 16 residues. The V segment lost 5 bases and the J segment 7 bases; nucleotides outside the gene matches: 12. The germline gives CDR1 LNHDA, CDR2 SQIVND (reference sequence). CDR3 in amino acids: CASSSPPAGGLYTQYF. Here the CDR3 DNA reads TGTGCCAGTAGTTCCCCCCCAGCGGGGGGGCTGTATACGCAGTATTTT.

The rearrangement links TRBV29-1 to TRBJ1-5; TRBD1 agrees at 10 bases. With V trimmed by 6 bases and J by 7 bases, 3 bases remained unmatched. CDR3 length equals 12 residues. Germline V gene sequence: CDR1 SQVTM, CDR2 ANQGSEA. The CDR3 spells CSVGDRGQPQHF. The CDR3 nucleotides read TGCAGCGTGGGGGACAGGGGCCAGCCCCAGCATTTT.

The chain employs TRBV15 and TRBJ2-1, with 9 bases that match TRBD1. Trimming at V came to 1 base and at J to 3 bases, leaving 1 base not matched to a gene. CDR3 length equals 15 residues. Germline loops: CDR1 LNHNV, CDR2 YYDKDF (reference sequence). Here the CDR3 reads CATSRGQGVYNEQFF. The CDR3 DNA is TGTGCCACCAGCAGAGGACAGGGGGTCTACAATGAGCAGTTCTTC.